This passage covers 19 T cell receptor beta chains from one sample sequenced in a study of cytomegalovirus exposure and HLA in healthy donors. With 60 Vbeta and 13 Jbeta primers, the PCR was carried out. Assay: immunoSEQ multiplex PCR; the TCRdb copy retains only in-frame clones and omits some. The sample shows tens of thousands of clones, about 81% of them seen only once. Material for sequencing was PBMCs. The receptors stem from a human donor in good health.

This clone was picked up a small number of times. This sequence joins TRBV30 and TRBJ1-6, with unresolved D. Trimming stripped 8 bases from V and 7 bases from J, with 12 bases between. This CDR3 has 12 amino acids. Germline V CDR1 and CDR2: GTSNPN, SVGIG (reference sequence). CDR3 residues: CAGQASNSPLHF. The CDR3 region has the DNA TGTGCCGGCCAGGCGTCCAATTCACCCCTCCACTTT.

This sequence joins TRBV15 and TRBJ1-1; 10 positions match TRBD1. Germline CDR1 and CDR2: LNHNV and YYDKDF (reference sequence). CDR3 length equals 17 residues. The J segment lost 5 bases and the V segment lost 4 bases, leaving 13 bases of the junction unmatched. The CDR3 protein is CATSKTGGLSVRTEAFF. The DNA for the CDR3 is TGTGCCACCAGCAAGACAGGGGGCTTAAGTGTGAGGACTGAAGCTTTCTTT.

This sequence joins TRBV6-1 and TRBJ1-4; D not certain. This CDR3 region has 17 residues. Germline V gives CDR1 MNHNS, CDR2 SASEGT. Trimming stripped 4 bases from V and 4 bases from J, with 19 bases between. This CDR3 is CASSVIRAGMSNEKLFF. CDR3 nucleotides: TGTGCCAGCAGTGTGATACGGGCGGGGATGAGTAATGAAAAACTGTTTTTT.

The chain has TRBV28 and TRBJ1-1; 7 bases match TRBD1. The CDR3 covers 14 residues. V dropped 7 bases and J dropped 4; count of bases not matched to a gene: 9. Germline V gene lookup returns CDR1 MDHEN and CDR2 SYDVKM. CDR3 sequence (DNA): TGTGCCAGCATCCGACAGGGTATCCCCACTGAAGCTTTCTTT. Protein: CASIRQGIPTEAFF.

The chain recombines TRBV5-1 with TRBJ2-3; TRBD2 matches at 11 bases. Germline lookup yields CDR1 SGHRS and CDR2 YFSETQ. This CDR3 is 16 amino acids long. V trimming: 4 bases; J trimming: 4 bases; junction bases outside the gene matches: 8. In DNA, the CDR3 is TGCGCCAGCAGCAACAGACTAGCGGGGACGGCAGATACGCAGTATTTT. Protein sequence: CASSNRLAGTADTQYF.

The chain couples TRBV23-1 to TRBJ2-5, with D possibly matching TRBD2 (6 bases). TRBV23-1 is assigned to the ORF class and has an uncertain function. The length of the CDR3 is 17 residues. V was cut by 6 bases and J by 4 bases, with 24 bases left in between. CDR3 nucleotides: TGCGCCAGCAGAAACCCAGGGACTGGGCACCCTGGAGAGACCCAGTACTTC. Encoded protein: CASRNPGTGHPGETQYF.

This clone was found once. V and J are TRBV5-1 and TRBJ2-7; maybe TRBD1 (6 bases). Per germline, CDR1 SGHRS and CDR2 YFSETQ. The CDR3 sequence is 16 residues long. Trimming took off 4 bases at V and 0 bases at J, with 17 bases between the two ends. CDR3 in DNA: TGCGCCAGCAGCCCTACTCCTACAGGGAGCTCCTACGAGCAGTACTTC. This codes for CASSPTPTGSSYEQYF.

The chain links TRBV4-1 to TRBJ2-7; the D gene is possibly TRBD1 (5 bases). Trimming cost V 0 bases and J 2 bases, with 5 bases left between them. Looked up from germline, CDR1 is MGHRA and CDR2 is YSYEKL. The CDR3 totals 13 residues. In DNA, the CDR3 is TGCGCCAGCAGCCAAGACAGGGCCTACGAGCAGTACTTC. Its protein is CASSQDRAYEQYF.

The chain links TRBV6-1 to TRBJ1-5; 7 nucleotides agree with TRBD1. This CDR3 is 15 amino acids long. Trimming at V came to 1 base and at J to 9 bases, leaving 9 bases not matched to a gene. From germline, CDR1 is MNHNS and CDR2 SASEGT. CDR3 nucleotide sequence: TGTGCCAGCAGTGAAGTTCTGCCAGGGGGGCGGCCCCAGCATTTT. This gives the protein CASSEVLPGGRPQHF.

This chain joins TRBV7-9 and TRBJ1-2; D is uncertain. The CDR3 contains 15 residues. Deletions cut 2 bases from V and 5 bases from J, with 15 bases between. CDR1 and CDR2 (germline): SEHNR, FQNEAQ (reference sequence). CDR3 bases: TGTGCCAGCAGCTTAAATAGTGCGGCGGATTATGGCTACACCTTC. Protein: CASSLNSAADYGYTF.

This clone was found a few times. The V gene is TRBV6-5, the J gene TRBJ1-5, with D possibly matching TRBD1 (5 bases). V was clipped by 0 bases and J by 9 bases, with 9 bases between them. CDR3 length: 13 residues. In germline, CDR1 is MNHEY, CDR2 SVGAGI. CDR3 bases: TGTGCCAGCAGTTACTCAGGGGATCGGCCCCAGCATTTT. Protein product: CASSYSGDRPQHF.

A note on this clone: The junction departs from germline at one end; a sequencing error may be responsible. The same CDR3 arises from other DNA sequences in this sample as well. The J gene is TRBJ2-5, the V gene TRBV7-2; the match to TRBD1 covers 8 bases. This CDR3 has 13 residues. The germline CDR1 and CDR2 sequences are SGHTA and FQGNSA. CDR3 nucleotides: TGTGCTAGCAGCCGGGACAGGCAAGAGACCCAGTACTTC. Its protein is CASSRDRQETQYF. The whole variable domain, remainder taken from reference TRBV7-2 and TRBJ2-5, is GAGVSQSPSNKVTEKGKDVELRCDPISGHTALYWYRQSLGQGLEFLIYFQGNSAPDKSGLPSDRFSAERTGGSVSTLTIQRTQQEDSAVYLCASSRDRQETQYFGPGTRLLVL.

The rearrangement uses TRBV25-1 and TRBJ1-6; D uncertain. The CDR3 is 14 amino acids. The V gene's germline CDR1 is MGHDK and CDR2 SYGVNS. The V gene lost 1 base and the J gene lost 8 bases, with 9 bases spanning the gap. The CDR3 region has the DNA TGTGCCAGCAGTGAATTCGGCACAGATTCACCCCTCCACTTT. Amino acids: CASSEFGTDSPLHF.

V gene TRBV11-2 combines with J gene TRBJ2-3, with a tentative D call TRBD2 (5 bases). This CDR3 is 14 amino acids long. V was pared by 0 bases and J by 8 bases, with 12 bases between. Germline CDR1 and CDR2: SGHAT and FQNNGV. The CDR3 is CASSLEMVRGTQYF. The CDR3 DNA sequence: TGTGCCAGCAGCTTAGAGATGGTTCGGGGTACGCAGTATTTT.

The rearrangement links TRBV5-4 to TRBJ2-3; 9 nucleotides match TRBD2. Trimming cost V 6 bases and J 3 bases; bases outside gene matches: 11. The CDR3 consists of 16 residues. Germline CDR1 is SGHNT and CDR2 is YYREEE (reference sequence). The CDR3, as DNA: TGTGCCAGCAACTCATTTAGCGGGGGTTTTACAGATACGCAGTATTTT. Translation: CASNSFSGGFTDTQYF.

The CDR3 is CASSQRGGRYGEQFF. Written as DNA, the CDR3 is TGTGCCAGCAGCCAAAGGGGGGGCCGGTATGGTGAGCAGTTCTTC. This chain uses TRBV7-2 with TRBJ2-1; possibly TRBD2 for D (7 bases). The CDR3 runs 15 residues. V was pared by 5 bases and J by 9 bases, with 20 bases between. The germline gives CDR1 SGHTA, CDR2 FQGNSA.

This clone was observed a few times. The rearrangement links TRBV4-3 to TRBJ1-6; no clear D. Per the germline V gene, CDR1 is LGHNA and CDR2 is YSLEER. The CDR3 has 14 residues. V lost 4 bases and J 13 bases, leaving 17 bases between the germline ends. The CDR3 is CASSPRTESPPLHF. CDR3 in DNA: TGCGCCAGCAGCCCTCGGACTGAATCGCCGCCCCTCCACTTT.

Details on this clone: The junction departs from germline at one end; a sequencing error may be responsible. This rearrangement joins TRBV7-3 to TRBJ1-2, with a tentative D call TRBD1 (6 bases). There are 15 residues in the CDR3. Germline CDR1 reads SGHTA; CDR2 reads FQGTGA. CDR3 DNA: TGTGCCAGCAGCTTTGATGGGGACACGGGTTATGGCTACCCCTTC. It encodes CASSFDGDTGYGYPF.

The chain carries TRBV5-8 and TRBJ2-5; TRBD2 matches at 10 bases. V lost 4 bases to trimming and J lost 5 bases; unmatched junction nucleotides: 11. The CDR3 sequence is 16 residues long. Germline V CDR1 and CDR2: SGHTS, YDEGEE. The CDR3: CASSPNLQRGGETQYF. The CDR3 nucleotides are TGTGCCAGCAGCCCAAACCTCCAGCGGGGGGGTGAGACCCAGTACTTC.